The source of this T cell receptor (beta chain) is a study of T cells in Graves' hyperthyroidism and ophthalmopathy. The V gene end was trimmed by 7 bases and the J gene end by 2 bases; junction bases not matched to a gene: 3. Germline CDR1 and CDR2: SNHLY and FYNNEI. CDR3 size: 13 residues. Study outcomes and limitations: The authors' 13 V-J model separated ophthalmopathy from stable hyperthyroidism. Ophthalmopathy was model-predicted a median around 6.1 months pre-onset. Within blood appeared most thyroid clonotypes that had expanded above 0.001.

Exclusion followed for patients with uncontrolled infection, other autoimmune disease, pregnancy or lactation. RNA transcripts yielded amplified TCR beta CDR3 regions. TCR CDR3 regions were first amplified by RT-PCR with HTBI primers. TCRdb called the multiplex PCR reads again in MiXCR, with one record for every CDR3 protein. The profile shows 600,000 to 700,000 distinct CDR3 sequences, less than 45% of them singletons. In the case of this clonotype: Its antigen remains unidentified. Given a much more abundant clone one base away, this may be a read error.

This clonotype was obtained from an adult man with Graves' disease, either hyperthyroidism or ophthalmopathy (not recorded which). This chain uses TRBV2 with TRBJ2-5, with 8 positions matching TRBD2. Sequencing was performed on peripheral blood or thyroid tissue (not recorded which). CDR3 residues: CASKKRGQETQYF. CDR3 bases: TGTGCCAGCAAGAAGCGGGGGCAAGAGACCCAGTACTTC.